This T cell receptor beta chain originates from a study of blood T cell repertoires in COVID-19. For the study at large: Acute and convalescent COVID-19 samples came from the United States, Italy and Spain.

This CDR3 contains 14 residues. From germline, CDR1 is WNHNN and CDR2 SYGVQD (reference sequence). Trimming stripped 5 bases from V and 0 bases from J, with 9 bases between. Here immunoSEQ multiplex PCR was the method, and the copy in TCRdb shows in-frame clones only, minus some. Of fewer than 500,000 clones listed, 87% are singletons. Sequencing was performed on PBMCs or T cells enriched from blood (not recorded which). This chain joins TRBV10-1 and TRBJ2-3, with D possibly being TRBD1 (5 bases). The TCR originated in a woman between 18 and 29 years old with acute COVID-19. CDR3 DNA sequence: TGCGCCAGCAGTCTGGGGCCGAGCACAGATACGCAGTATTTT. This codes for CASSLGPSTDTQYF.